These 11 T cell receptor beta chains share one sample of origin, sequenced in a study of liver allograft versus peripheral blood T cells (dated by TCRdb to the early 2020s). About the full investigation: In liver transplant recipients, the study looked at T cell receptor repertoires in the peripheral blood and set them against the repertoires found within the transplanted livers.

The reads were generated on an Illumina MiSeq. TCRdb handled the public reads itself, with Q25 trimming in fastp and clone calling in MiXCR, and kept productive beta chains. When rows share a CDR3 protein, they turn into one entry using the most common DNA and genes. This sample lists thousands of distinct CDR3 sequences; 15% to 20% were detected once. Of the sample, 45% to 60% is held by the ten largest clones. Receptor source: a human patient who had a liver transplant. Following transplantation, T cells from the graft donor may be among those present.

This clonotype was seen ten or more times. The rearrangement links TRBV5-6 to TRBJ2-7; no clear D gene. Germline V gene sequence: CDR1 SGHDT, CDR2 YYEEEE. The CDR3 runs 11 residues. With 0 bases removed from V and 7 bases from J, the gap between germline ends came to 5 bases. The DNA of the CDR3 is TGTGCCAGCAGCTTGGGACTTGAGCAGTACTTC. This codes for CASSLGLEQYF.

This clonotype was seen many times. The gene calls are TRBV30 and TRBJ2-2; D not certain. V lost 5 bases to trimming and J lost 4 bases, with 8 bases between them. This CDR3 has 12 residues. Germline V CDR1 and CDR2: GTSNPN, SVGIG (reference sequence). The CDR3 region is CAWGPATGELFF. Written as DNA, the CDR3 is TGTGCCTGGGGGCCAGCCACCGGGGAGCTGTTTTTT.

This clonotype was seen repeatedly, ten times or more. The rearrangement links TRBV6-5 to TRBJ2-1; D remains ambiguous. The CDR3 has 13 residues. The V end was cut by 2 bases, the J end by 3 bases, with 5 bases between. CDR1 is MNHEY and CDR2 is SVGAGI in the germline V gene. Written as DNA, the CDR3 is TGTGCCAGCAGTTACGGGATCTACAATGAGCAGTTCTTC. Translation: CASSYGIYNEQFF.

This clonotype was seen a handful of times. J is TRBJ2-2 and V is TRBV10-3; 10 bases align to TRBD1. CDR3 length: 18 residues. Germline values: CDR1 ENHRY, CDR2 SYGVKD. J was trimmed by 6 bases and V by 8 bases; bases with no gene match: 18. This CDR3 reads CAIAQLELGTGAPGELFF. CDR3 in DNA: TGTGCCATCGCCCAGCTTGAACTCGGGACAGGGGCACCCGGGGAGCTGTTTTTT.

This clonotype was seen ten or more times. The chain uses TRBV19 and TRBJ1-5; 9 bases are shared with TRBD1. Trimming at V came to 6 bases and at J to 4 bases, leaving 7 bases not matched to a gene. Germline CDR1 is LNHDA and CDR2 is SQIVND (reference sequence). This CDR3 contains 15 residues. The CDR3 loop is CASSLGTGPNQPQHF. The CDR3 DNA is TGTGCCAGTAGCTTGGGGACAGGGCCTAATCAGCCCCAGCATTTT.

There are many counts of this clonotype. The gene calls are TRBV27 and TRBJ1-1; perhaps TRBD1 as D (5 bases). The germline V gene has CDR1 MNHEY and CDR2 SMNVEV (reference sequence). Trimming took off 5 bases at V and 10 bases at J, with 17 bases between the two ends. The CDR3 has 13 amino acids. Here the CDR3 DNA reads TGTGCCAGCAGTATAAAGGGCCCGGGGGGAGCTTTCTTT. This encodes CASSIKGPGGAFF.

This chain uses TRBV28 with TRBJ1-1; the D is unclear. V was trimmed by 3 bases and J by 6 bases, leaving 8 bases between them. The CDR3 runs 12 residues. Looked up from germline, CDR1 is MDHEN and CDR2 is SYDVKM. As DNA, the CDR3 is TGTGCCAGCAGTTTCCCGGACGCTGAAGCTTTCTTT. Its protein is CASSFPDAEAFF. Using reference TRBV28 and TRBJ1-1 for the parts outside the CDR3, the full variable domain is DVKVTQSSRYLVKRTGEKVFLECVQDMDHENMFWYRQDPGLGLRLIYFSYDVKMKEKGDIPEGYSVSREKKERFSLILESASTNQTSMYLCASSFPDAEAFFGQGTRLTVV.

To note about this clonotype: A much more abundant neighbour one base away suggests this may be a read error. The chain carries TRBV13 and TRBJ1-1; D is perhaps TRBD1 (6 bases). Trimming removed 2 bases from V and 6 bases from J, with 10 bases in between. In germline, CDR1 is PRHDT, CDR2 FYEKMQ (reference sequence). CDR3 length: 13 residues. CDR3 coding DNA: TGTGCCAGCAGCTTAAAGGGGGAACCTGAAGCTTTCTTT. It yields the protein CASSLKGEPEAFF.

This clonotype was counted ten times or more. The CDR3, as DNA: TGTGCCAGCAGCTTCCCCTCGGACTATGAGCAGTTCTTC. Its translation: CASSFPSDYEQFF. The chain links TRBV7-9 to TRBJ2-1; a possible D gene is TRBD2 (5 bases). This CDR3 is 13 amino acids long. The V gene's germline CDR1 is SEHNR and CDR2 FQNEAQ (reference sequence). V was trimmed by 3 bases and J by 8 bases, leaving 11 bases between them.

The table lists this clonotype with many counts. This rearrangement joins TRBV5-6 to TRBJ1-6; tentative D call: TRBD1 (5 bases). The V gene lost 0 bases and the J gene lost 10 bases, with 11 bases spanning the gap. Germline V CDR1 and CDR2: SGHDT, YYEEEE. The CDR3 runs 14 residues. The CDR3 bases are TGTGCCAGCAGCTTGGGGTCAGGGAACTCACCCCTCCACTTT. The encoded protein is CASSLGSGNSPLHF.

This sequence joins TRBV19 and TRBJ2-7; TRBD1 agrees at 7 bases. With 4 bases clipped from V and 2 bases from J, the junction kept 8 bases outside the gene matches. The V gene's germline CDR1 is LNHDA and CDR2 SQIVND (reference sequence). The CDR3 sequence is 15 residues long. Here the CDR3 DNA reads TGTGCCAGTAGTACCTGGACAGGAGGTCCCTACGAGCAGTACTTC. Encoded protein: CASSTWTGGPYEQYF.